Following are 30 T cell receptor beta chains from one sample sequenced in a study of tumor-infiltrating lymphocytes in primary liver carcinoma. Priming with a constant-region primer yielded TCR beta cDNA from 500 ng total RNA. Three nested multiplex PCR rounds, a slightly modified ARM-PCR method, built the TCR beta libraries. With TRBV1-TRBV30 forward primers and a C-beta reverse primer, the first two PCR rounds were run for roughly 10 cycles each. MiXCR, applied by TCRdb to the multiplex PCR reads, yields one record per CDR3 protein. The table has some 55,000 distinct CDR3 sequences, about 68% seen once; the top ten hold roughly 25%. Joint extraction of RNA and DNA used 20-30 mg of bulk tissue that was unsorted. Sequenced sample: liver tumor tissue from sampling region 2. The subset denotes: tumor region T2, inferior pole. The receptors shown here come from a man aged 40-55 years with primary liver carcinoma and hepatitis B virus infection.

Turning to this clonotype: One end of the junction does not line up with germline, which may come from a read error. V usage is TRBV6-5 and J usage is TRBJ1-6, with a tentative D call TRBD1 (6 bases). The CDR3 is 17 amino acids. The germline gives CDR1 MNHEY, CDR2 SVGAGI. This CDR3 reads CVSSPTHGTFYKSPLHF. The CDR3 nucleotides read TGTGTCAGCAGTCCCACACATGGGACATTCTATAAATCACCCCTACACTTT.

This clonotype was seen once. In nucleotides, the CDR3 is TGTGCCACCAACCTACAGGGTATTCCGAGTATTGAAGCTTTCTTT. Translated, it gives CATNLQGIPSIEAFF. J is TRBJ1-1 and V is TRBV14; D is perhaps TRBD1 (6 bases). The CDR3 covers 15 residues. From germline, CDR1 is SGHDN and CDR2 FVKESK. Trimming took off 10 bases at V and 7 bases at J, with 25 bases between the two ends.

Notes on this clonotype: One end of the junction fails to match germline, which may point to a read error. V usage is TRBV7-9 and J usage is TRBJ2-7; D not certain. Germline V gene data show CDR1 as SEHNR and CDR2 as FQNEAQ (reference sequence). The CDR3 totals 13 residues. The DNA for the CDR3 is TGTACCAGCAGCCCGTCTAGTTCCTACGAGCAGTACTTC. Translated, it gives CTSSPSSSYEQYF.

Notes on this clonotype: A much larger clone differs from this one at a single base, so this may be a read error. The chain carries TRBV9 and TRBJ2-7; 9 nucleotides match TRBD2. After removal of 0 bases from V and 0 bases from J, the junction contained 4 bases not matched to a gene. Per the germline V gene, CDR1 is SGDLS and CDR2 is YYNGEE. The CDR3 length is 16 residues. The DNA for the CDR3 is TGTGCCAGCAGCGTAGAGGGAGCGGGAGGCTCCTACGAGCAGTACTTC. It codes for CASSVEGAGGSYEQYF.

A word on this clonotype: It may be a read error: a sequence one base away is much more abundant. The CDR3 does not close with the conserved phenylalanine or tryptophan, likely indicating a read error. V is TRBV12-3 or TRBV12-4 and J is TRBJ2-5; a possible D gene is TRBD2 (6 bases). V was cut by 6 bases and J by 3 bases, with 17 bases left in between. This CDR3 spans 15 amino acids. Here the CDR3 reads CASSTYPGSEETQYL. For the CDR3, the DNA is TGTGCCAGCAGCACCTACCCCGGGAGCGAAGAGACCCAGTACCTC.

With respect to this clonotype: The CDR3 ends on some other residue instead of the conserved phenylalanine or tryptophan, so this is likely a read error. This chain's CDR3 is CSVEANSGTDTQYS. The CDR3 nucleotides are TGCAGCGTTGAAGCTAATTCCGGCACAGATACACAGTATTCT. The V call is TRBV29-1, the J call TRBJ2-3, with D uncertain. The CDR3 is 14 residues long. The germline V gene has CDR1 SQVTM and CDR2 ANQGSEA.

Turning to this clonotype: A junction end diverges from the germline sequence, so it may reflect a read error. V usage is TRBV10-3 and J usage is TRBJ2-5; no firm D call. Germline CDR1 and CDR2: ENHRY and SYGVKD. The CDR3 consists of 12 residues. The CDR3 here is CGISEQVETQYF. The CDR3 bases are TGTGGCATCAGTGAGCAGGTGGAGACCCAGTACTTC.

The chain couples TRBV6-5 to TRBJ1-3; 8 bases align to TRBD1. CDR3 length: 14 amino acids. CDR1 is MNHEY and CDR2 is SVGAGI in the germline V gene. V trimming: 6 bases; J trimming: 11 bases; junction bases outside the gene matches: 12. The CDR3 DNA reads TGTGCCAGCAGGATGACAGGGGACTCGTACCCCATATATTTT. Translating it yields CASRMTGDSYPIYF.

This clonotype was counted at least ten times. The chain joins TRBV28 to TRBJ2-2; D unresolved. V was cut by 8 bases and J by 7 bases, with 14 bases left in between. The CDR3 loop spans 13 amino acids. Germline V gene sequence: CDR1 MDHEN, CDR2 SYDVKM. The CDR3 coding sequence is TGTGCCAGCTCCCTCCCCGATAGCGGGGAGCTGTTTTTT. Translated, it gives CASSLPDSGELFF.

The DNA of the CDR3 is TGTGCCAGTACCAACAGGGTCTCTGGGGCCAACGTCCTGACTTTC. Amino acids: CASTNRVSGANVLTF. The V call is TRBV19, the J call TRBJ2-6; TRBD1 is a possible D gene (6 bases). The CDR3 totals 15 residues. Germline V gene sequence: CDR1 LNHDA, CDR2 SQIVND (reference sequence). V lost 7 bases to trimming and J lost 0 bases, with 10 bases between them.

The chain couples TRBV6-5 to TRBJ1-4; D uncertain. The germline V gene has CDR1 MNHEY and CDR2 SVGAGI. The CDR3 spans 15 residues. V lost 5 bases to trimming and J lost 7 bases, with 17 bases between them. The CDR3 loop reads CASSKQCLLGEKLFF. In DNA form, the CDR3 reads TGTGCCAGCAGTAAACAGTGCTTACTGGGTGAAAAACTGTTTTTT.

For this clonotype: Relative to the germline gene, one junction end is altered; a read error may explain this. The V gene is TRBV9, the J gene TRBJ2-2, with a tentative D call TRBD2 (5 bases). Germline values: CDR1 SGDLS, CDR2 YYNGEE. The CDR3 loop spans 16 amino acids. CDR3 DNA sequence: TGTGCCGGCAGCGAGAACCCCCTGCATGATACCGGGGAGCTGTTGTTT. Protein product: CAGSENPLHDTGELLF.

As to this clonotype: Just one base apart from a much larger clone, this may be a read error. The chain links TRBV28 to TRBJ2-5, with TRBD1 identical over 8 bases. CDR3 length: 14 amino acids. Germline V gene data show CDR1 as MDHEN and CDR2 as SYDVKM. V gave up 5 bases and J gave up 4 bases; unmatched junction bases: 6. The CDR3 DNA reads TGTGCCAGCAGTGACGGACAGGGTAGAGAGACCCAGTACTTC. Translating gives CASSDGQGRETQYF.

Remarks on this clonotype: The conserved final phenylalanine or tryptophan is absent from the CDR3, which likely points to a read error. The chain carries TRBV11-3 and TRBJ2-2, with D maybe TRBD1 (7 bases). The CDR3 consists of 15 residues. Germline CDR1 reads SGHNT; CDR2 reads YENEEA. CDR3 region: CASTLGQVDTGGLFL. The CDR3 DNA follows: TGTGCCAGCACCTTAGGACAGGTTGACACCGGGGGGCTGTTTTTA.

Worth noting for this clonotype: No conserved phenylalanine or tryptophan is present at the end of the CDR3, so a read error is the likely explanation. The chain joins TRBV28 to TRBJ1-2, with D perhaps matching TRBD1 (5 bases). The V gene's germline CDR1 is MDHEN and CDR2 SYDVKM. The CDR3 length is 17 residues. V gave up 5 bases and J gave up 4 bases, with 23 bases separating them. The CDR3 loop reads CASSMEGAVHNFYGYTL. The CDR3 nucleotides are TGTGCCAGCAGTATGGAAGGGGCGGTCCACAACTTCTATGGCTACACCTTA.

About this clonotype itself: Mismatch with germline at one junction end may stem from a read error. The V and J genes are TRBV4-1 and TRBJ2-7, with 7 bases lining up with TRBD2. The length of the CDR3 is 17 residues. Per the germline V gene, CDR1 is MGHRA and CDR2 is YSYEKL. As DNA, the CDR3 is TGTGCCAGCAGCCAACTGGGAGAAACTAGCGAGAGCTACGAGCAGTACTTC. Its translation: CASSQLGETSESYEQYF.

To note about this clonotype: Here the CDR3 omits its conserved ending phenylalanine or tryptophan, so a read error is the likely source. This chain links TRBV12-3 or TRBV12-4 with TRBJ1-5; D not resolved. V dropped 5 bases and J dropped 4 bases, with 18 bases sitting between them. The CDR3 length is 16 residues. The CDR3 loop is CASSIGAGKGNQPQHI. Here the CDR3 DNA reads TGTGCCAGCAGTATAGGTGCTGGGAAGGGTAATCAGCCCCAGCATATT.

About this clonotype itself: Since the CDR3 does not end with the conserved phenylalanine or tryptophan, this likely comes from a read error. The chain employs TRBV11-2 and TRBJ2-7; the match to TRBD2 covers 8 bases. V was clipped by 2 bases and J by 6 bases; unmatched bases: 15. Looked up from germline, CDR1 is SGHAT and CDR2 is FQNNGV. The CDR3 sequence is 17 residues long. Here the CDR3 DNA reads TGTGCCAGCAGCTTAATTGGTGGCCTAGCGGGCGCTGGCGAGCAGTACTTA. Protein product: CASSLIGGLAGAGEQYL.

With respect to this clonotype: Given the absence of the conserved phenylalanine or tryptophan at the CDR3 end, a read error is likely. The V gene is TRBV6-1, the J gene TRBJ2-2; 7 nucleotides align to TRBD1. Germline loops: CDR1 MNHNS, CDR2 SASEGT. The CDR3 loop spans 17 amino acids. CDR3 DNA sequence: TGTGCCAGCAGCGACAGGGATAACGACCCGAACACCGGGGAACTGTTTATT. This sequence encodes CASSDRDNDPNTGELFI.

Comment on this clonotype: At one boundary the junction diverges from the germline segment, which might be a read error. This chain joins TRBV6-5 and TRBJ1-1; TRBD1 agrees at 9 bases. The CDR3 runs 15 residues. Germline V CDR1 and CDR2: MNHEY, SVGAGI. The CDR3 loop reads CASMEWDRENTGAFF. In nucleotides, the CDR3 is TGTGCCAGCATGGAATGGGACAGGGAGAACACTGGAGCTTTCTTT.

This clonotype was seen at least ten times. The V call is TRBV7-6, the J call TRBJ2-1, with 12 bases fitting TRBD2. The junction had 5 bases not matched to a gene; V was cut back by 5 bases and J by 0 bases. The CDR3 totals 17 residues. In germline, CDR1 is SGHVS, CDR2 FNYEAQ. CDR3 in DNA: TGTGCCAGCAGCCTCCGACTAGCGGGAGCCTCCTACAATGAGCAGTTCTTC. Amino acid sequence: CASSLRLAGASYNEQFF. The whole variable domain, filled in from reference TRBV7-6 and TRBJ2-1, reads GAGVSQSPRYKVTKRGQDVALRCDPISGHVSLYWYRQALGQGPEFLTYFNYEAQQDKSGLPNDRFSAERPEGSISTLTIQRTEQRDSAMYRCASSLRLAGASYNEQFFGPGTRLTVL.

About this clonotype: A junction boundary mismatches the germline segment, possibly from a read error. Here the CDR3 reads CGSSLGGAYEQYF. CDR3 sequence (DNA): TGTGGCAGCAGCTTAGGTGGGGCCTACGAGCAGTACTTC. The chain couples TRBV13 to TRBJ2-7; D ambiguous. The CDR3 is 13 residues long. Germline CDR1 reads PRHDT; CDR2 reads FYEKMQ (reference sequence).

Regarding this clonotype: This CDR3 fails to terminate in the conserved phenylalanine or tryptophan, so it likely reflects a read error. It is unclear where the CDR3 begins or ends on the DNA, so no DNA is shown, and the CDR3 is as TCRdb lists it. The chain links TRBV6-6 to TRBJ2-1; the table calls TRBD1, which could not be checked here. The CDR3 adds up to 17 amino acids, both ends counted. Germline values: CDR1 MNHNY, CDR2 SVGAGI (reference sequence). The CDR3 region is CASIYGGARALTNKQFY.

As regards this clonotype: A much more abundant neighbour one base away suggests this may be a read error. The chain carries TRBV7-3 and TRBJ2-1, with unresolved D. Germline V CDR1 and CDR2: SGHTA, FQGTGA. The CDR3 runs to 15 residues. Trimming shortened V by 5 bases and J by 8 bases, and 19 bases separated the two germline ends. This chain's CDR3 is CASSPSAIGFDEQFF. In DNA form, the CDR3 reads TGTGCCAGCAGCCCCTCAGCGATAGGCTTCGATGAGCAGTTCTTC.

Points on this clonotype: A junction end diverges from the germline sequence, so it may reflect a read error. The V and J genes are TRBV9 and TRBJ2-3; no clear D. Germline V gene lookup returns CDR1 SGDLS and CDR2 YYNGEE. CDR3 length: 13 residues. For the CDR3, the DNA is TGTGCCAGCATCGTAGTTAGCAGAGATACGTGGTATTTT. As protein: CASIVVSRDTWYF.

Concerning this clonotype itself: A junction boundary mismatches the germline segment, possibly from a read error. The chain couples TRBV10-3 to TRBJ2-1; D may be TRBD2 (5 bases). Germline V lookup: CDR1 ENHRY, CDR2 SYGVKD. The CDR3 consists of 17 residues. The CDR3: CAISESTSGGSYSEQFF. DNA of the CDR3: TGTGCCATCAGTGAGTCGACCAGCGGAGGCTCCTACAGTGAGCAGTTCTTC.

Turning to this clonotype: Germline and junction disagree at one end, which may indicate a read error. The J gene is TRBJ2-7, the V gene TRBV12-3 or TRBV12-4; TRBD2 matches at 11 bases. CDR3 length: 16 residues. The CDR3 protein is CARSLLAGGTLYEQYF. In nucleotides, the CDR3 is TGTGCCAGGAGTTTATTAGCGGGAGGGACTCTCTACGAGCAGTACTTC.

Notes on this clonotype: The final CDR3 position lacks the conserved phenylalanine or tryptophan, pointing to a likely read error. The limits of the CDR3 on the DNA are not certain, so only TCRdb's listed CDR3 is given. J is TRBJ2-7 and V is TRBV29-1; the table's TRBD1 call for D was not verified on the DNA. From its first to its last residue, the CDR3 has 14 amino acids. CDR1 SQVTM and CDR2 ANQGSEA come from the germline V gene. CDR3 protein: CSVITGGSPYVQCS.

The chain is built from TRBV12-3 or TRBV12-4 and TRBJ2-6; perhaps D is TRBD1 or TRBD2 (5 bases each). The CDR3 is 17 amino acids. As DNA, the CDR3 is TGTGCAGGCAGTAAAGGGACCCAGCTTTCTGGGGCCAACGTCCTGACTTTC. It is translated as CAGSKGTQLSGANVLTF.

This clonotype was detected many times. In nucleotides, the CDR3 is TGTGCCACGCTAGCGGGCCTCTCCTACAATGAGCAGTTCTTC. Amino acid sequence: CATLAGLSYNEQFF. The chain carries TRBV12-3 or TRBV12-4 and TRBJ2-1, with 8 bases that match TRBD2. CDR3 size: 14 residues. V lost 10 bases to trimming and J lost 0 bases; unmatched junction nucleotides: 5.